This record concerns one TCR beta chain sequence. Its specificity is unknown. This entry comes from a study of radiotherapy plus CTLA-4 blockade in lung cancer. Overall study results and limits: After radiotherapy and ipilimumab, tumor-derived clones expanded in peripheral blood. Early clonal dynamics of blood T cells, together with interferon-beta, were reported as the best response predictor.

The CDR3 contains 19 residues. V shed 5 bases, J shed 0 bases, and the junction held 16 bases outside the gene matches. Germline-derived CDR1 and CDR2 are SEHNR and FQNEAQ (reference sequence). The repertoire was sequenced with immunoSEQ multiplex PCR; TCRdb's copy has only in-frame clones and lacks some. The sample consists of tens of thousands of clones, around 86% of them appearing once. Chemo-refractory metastatic non-small-cell lung cancer patients received focal radiation with ipilimumab CTLA-4 blockade. The chain carries TRBV7-9 and TRBJ2-7; 10 nucleotides align to TRBD2. The sequencing here drew on peripheral blood, taken from a patient treated with radiotherapy plus ipilimumab. The receptor comes from a human donor with non-small cell lung cancer that progressed on radiotherapy plus ipilimumab. The CDR3 sequence is CASSVRLAGAPSSSYEQYF. CDR3 sequence (DNA): TGTGCCAGCAGCGTACGACTAGCGGGTGCTCCGTCTAGCTCCTACGAGCAGTACTTC.